This TCR beta chain was profiled in a study of blood T cell repertoires in COVID-19 (TCRdb year 2020). A note on the overall study: Collaborator samples came from the United States, Italy and Spain and covered acute and convalescent phases of COVID-19. The prospective study material was composed of cDNA or gDNA derived from T cells, B-cell-depleted T cells, or PBMCs. The dataset comprised deeply sampled blood TCRbeta repertoires from subjects exposed to, actively infected with, or recovered from COVID-19. The repertoires were released in a freely available public database intended as a resource for research on the immune response to SARS-CoV-2. Samples came from the ongoing ImmuneRACE study (first 160 participants) plus 1,254 subjects from 6 global collaborators. The sample metadata nearly always contained a de-identified subject ID, COVID-19 status, age in years and sex. Where available, HLA class I and class II types were taken from metadata supplied by the sample provider and were not determined by assay-based typing.

Participants in the prospective study were enrolled through a virtual design, were aged roughly 18 to 100 years, and lived in roughly 24 United States geographic areas. Cohort assignment in the prospective study relied on participant-reported clinical history from a screening survey and a study questionnaire. Recovered participants in ImmuneRACE Cohort 3 were defined by two consecutive negative NP/OP PCR tests, clearance by a healthcare professional, or resolution of symptoms. Mobile phlebotomists in the prospective study collected whole blood, serum and a nasopharyngeal or oropharyngeal swab from every participant. Participants in the prospective study had the option to provide additional blood draws and questionnaires over an approximately 2-month period. Prospective study blood samples were shipped either frozen or at room temperature before DNA extraction. Beyond this particular receptor, the publication reports: Clinical and demographic metadata were provided uncurated, with the amount varying by source and participant.

CDR1 SGHDT and CDR2 YYEEEE are derived from the germline V gene. The CDR3 starts with the cysteine, ends with the phenylalanine, and has 17 residues. Left in the record is the CDR3 DNA by itself, 51 bases read in frame from the first base. After removal of 4 bases from V and 4 bases from J, the junction retains 10 bases not matched to a gene. TCRbeta CDR3 regions were amplified from genomic DNA by means of the immunoSEQ Assay, a bias-controlled multiplex PCR. Regarding the original processing steps: Nucleated cell counts per sample were estimated from amplification of reference gene primers within the assay. To quantify the absolute abundance of each unique TCRbeta CDR3 rearrangement, sequence reads were collapsed and filtered. For each sample, productive Simpson clonality was calculated as the square root of Simpson's diversity index across productive rearrangements. In TCRdb, the immuneACCESS table is reduced to in-frame sequences with V and J assigned. These tables do not hold every clone; where another copy was compared, an unresolved V gene accounts for under half, and the others remain unexplained. Clone size and V and J calls were adopted from that table, with D and trimming inferred from the DNA. Within this sample are about 150,000 clones, with about 82% of them counted one time only. In total, the top ten clones hold more than 5% of the sample.

Comment on this clone: What antigen it recognizes has not been identified. No base-level quality is on record; no much larger clone is a single base apart.

The clonotype comes from a woman between 40 and 50 years old who had recovered from COVID-19. The chain is made from TRBV5-6 and TRBJ2-3, and 12 junction bases match TRBD2. The sample was PBMCs or T cells enriched from blood (not recorded which). The CDR3 region: CASSPRITSGGSDTQYF. In nucleotides, the sequence is TGTGCCAGCAGCCCTCGCATAACTAGCGGGGGGTCAGATACGCAGTATTTT.